A selection of T cell receptor beta chains follows, all from one sample in a study of blood T cell repertoires in COVID-19. Sequencing was performed with immunoSEQ multiplex PCR; in TCRdb, only in-frame clones are kept and a portion is missing. Here the sample spans some 270,000 clones, approximately 89% being singletons. Sequenced sample: peripheral blood. The source is a woman in her thirties or forties who had recovered from COVID-19. Each CDR3 is given with its conserved first and last residue.

V gene: TRBV11-3; J gene: TRBJ2-3; CDR3 protein: CASSVGGSVGADTQYF
V gene: TRBV5-1; J gene: TRBJ2-3; CDR3 protein: CASSKTSTDTQYF
V gene: TRBV27; J gene: TRBJ1-5; CDR3 protein: CASSDRDYSNQPQHF
V gene: TRBV28; J gene: TRBJ1-2; CDR3 protein: CASITLQGRTYGYTF
V gene: TRBV10-2; J gene: TRBJ2-1; CDR3 protein: CASSESTGVSYNEQFF
V gene: TRBV10-3; J gene: TRBJ1-6; CDR3 protein: CAISLANSPLHF
V gene: TRBV24-1; J gene: TRBJ1-1; CDR3 protein: CATRGTGVSMNTEAFF
V gene: TRBV5-8; J gene: TRBJ2-1; CDR3 protein: CASSLPADSREFF
V gene: TRBV2; J gene: TRBJ2-7; CDR3 protein: CASSGQVPYEQYF
V gene: TRBV2; J gene: TRBJ2-5; CDR3 protein: CASSVQGRSQETQYF
V gene: TRBV9; J gene: TRBJ2-3; CDR3 protein: CASSVGSSSTDTQYF
V gene: TRBV21-1; J gene: TRBJ2-1; CDR3 protein: CASSNPLAGVGDNEQFF
V gene: TRBV27; J gene: TRBJ1-4; CDR3 protein: CASSLSSAGAEEKLFF
V gene: TRBV3-1/TRBV3-2; J gene: TRBJ1-2; CDR3 protein: CASSQGQANGYTF
V gene: TRBV6-2/TRBV6-3; J gene: TRBJ1-5; CDR3 protein: CASSRRQGMNNQPQHF
V gene: TRBV19; J gene: TRBJ1-1; CDR3 protein: CATHLRDIRLGDTEAFF
V gene: TRBV7-6; J gene: TRBJ2-3; CDR3 protein: CASSLVADTQYF
V gene: TRBV5-4; J gene: TRBJ1-4; CDR3 protein: CASSSGQRNEKLFF
V gene: TRBV5-1; J gene: TRBJ2-3; CDR3 protein: CASSPRDYRTDTQYF
V gene: TRBV5-5; J gene: TRBJ2-3; CDR3 protein: CASNRLGQSTDTQYF
V gene: TRBV10-3; J gene: TRBJ1-1; CDR3 protein: CATRGSLTGNTEAFF
V gene: TRBV25-1; J gene: TRBJ1-3; CDR3 protein: CATWNRGTIYF
V gene: TRBV9; J gene: TRBJ2-2; CDR3 protein: CASRFGPTGELFF
V gene: TRBV4-3; J gene: TRBJ2-1; CDR3 protein: CASSQEPKSSVQFF
V gene: TRBV7-9; J gene: TRBJ1-4; CDR3 protein: CASSLGTGTNNEKLFF
V gene: TRBV19; J gene: TRBJ2-3; CDR3 protein: CASNPEGDTQYF
V gene: TRBV5-4; J gene: TRBJ2-5; CDR3 protein: CASTTDSQETQYF
V gene: TRBV30; J gene: TRBJ2-1; CDR3 protein: CAWVKQNGLAGSKKFF
V gene: TRBV7-8; J gene: TRBJ2-1; CDR3 protein: CASSLVGSYNEQFF
V gene: TRBV3-1/TRBV3-2; J gene: TRBJ1-2; CDR3 protein: CASSPSGGGYTF
V gene: TRBV6-5; J gene: TRBJ2-1; CDR3 protein: CASTAGAYNEQFF
V gene: TRBV12-5; J gene: TRBJ2-1; CDR3 protein: CASTSGRLEVDEQFF
V gene: TRBV7-2; J gene: TRBJ2-1; CDR3 protein: CASRDATSGRPDSYNEQFF
V gene: TRBV6-5; J gene: TRBJ2-1; CDR3 protein: CASSPGQGNEQFF
V gene: TRBV3-1/TRBV3-2; J gene: TRBJ2-2; CDR3 protein: CASSQFPGQSTGELFF
V gene: TRBV18; J gene: TRBJ2-2; CDR3 protein: CASSPSGLNTGELFF
V gene: TRBV7-9; J gene: TRBJ1-2; CDR3 protein: CASSLRGKENYGYTF